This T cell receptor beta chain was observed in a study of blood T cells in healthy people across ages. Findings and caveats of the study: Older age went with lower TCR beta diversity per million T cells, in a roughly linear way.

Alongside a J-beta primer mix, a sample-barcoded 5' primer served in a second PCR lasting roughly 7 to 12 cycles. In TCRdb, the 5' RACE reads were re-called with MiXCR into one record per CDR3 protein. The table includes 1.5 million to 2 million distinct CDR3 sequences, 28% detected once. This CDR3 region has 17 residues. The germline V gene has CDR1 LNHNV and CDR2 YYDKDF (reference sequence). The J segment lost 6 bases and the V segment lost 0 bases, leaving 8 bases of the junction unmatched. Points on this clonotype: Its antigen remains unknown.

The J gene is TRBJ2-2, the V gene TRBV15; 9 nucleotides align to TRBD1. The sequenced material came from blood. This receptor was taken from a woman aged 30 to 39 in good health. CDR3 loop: CATSREGQGSRAGELFF. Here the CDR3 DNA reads TGTGCCACCAGCAGAGAGGGACAGGGCAGTAGGGCCGGGGAGCTGTTTTTT.